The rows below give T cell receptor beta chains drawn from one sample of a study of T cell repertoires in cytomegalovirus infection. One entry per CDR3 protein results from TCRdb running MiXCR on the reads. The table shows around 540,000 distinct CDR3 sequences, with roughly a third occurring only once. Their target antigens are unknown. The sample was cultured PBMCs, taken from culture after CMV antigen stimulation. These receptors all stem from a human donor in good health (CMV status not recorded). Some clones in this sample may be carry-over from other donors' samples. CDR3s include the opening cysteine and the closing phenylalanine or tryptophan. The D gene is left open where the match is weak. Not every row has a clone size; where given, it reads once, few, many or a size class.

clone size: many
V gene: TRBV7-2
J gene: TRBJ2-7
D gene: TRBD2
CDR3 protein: CASSPLKSGRALRRYEQYF
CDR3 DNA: TGTGCCAGCAGCCCGTTAAAATCCGGGAGGGCCTTAAGGCGGTACGAGCAGTACTTC

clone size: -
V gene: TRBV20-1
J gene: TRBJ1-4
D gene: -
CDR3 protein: CSANKAEKLFF
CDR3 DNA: TGCAGTGCTAATAAAGCTGAAAAACTGTTTTTT

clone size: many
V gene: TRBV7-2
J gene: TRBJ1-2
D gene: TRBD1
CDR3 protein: CASSPYSGTGGAGYGYTF
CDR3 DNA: TGTGCCAGCAGCCCGTACTCCGGGACAGGGGGCGCTGGCTATGGCTACACCTTC

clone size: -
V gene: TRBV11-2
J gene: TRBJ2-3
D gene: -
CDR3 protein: CASSFHGDISTDTQYF
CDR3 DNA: TGTGCCAGCAGCTTTCATGGGGACATTAGCACAGATACGCAGTATTTT

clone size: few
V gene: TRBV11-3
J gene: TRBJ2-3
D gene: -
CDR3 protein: CASTPKQKTDTQYF
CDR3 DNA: TGTGCCAGCACCCCAAAGCAGAAAACAGATACGCAGTATTTT

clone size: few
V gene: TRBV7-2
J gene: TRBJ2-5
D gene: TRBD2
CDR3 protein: CASSRGGGGTQYF
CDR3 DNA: TGTGCCAGCAGCCGGGGGGGCGGCGGGACCCAGTACTTC

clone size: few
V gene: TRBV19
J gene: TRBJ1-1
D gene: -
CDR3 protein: CASRLLMGVTEAFF
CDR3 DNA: TGTGCCAGTAGGCTCTTGATGGGGGTCACTGAAGCTTTCTTT

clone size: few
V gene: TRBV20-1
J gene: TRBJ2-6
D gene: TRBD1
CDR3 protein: CSARFPGQGDLSGANVLTF
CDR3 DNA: TGCAGTGCTAGATTCCCGGGACAGGGTGACCTCTCTGGGGCCAACGTCCTGACTTTC

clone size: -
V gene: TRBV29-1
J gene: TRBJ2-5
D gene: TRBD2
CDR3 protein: CSYQTSATTTAQYF
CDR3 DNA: TGCAGCTACCAGACTAGCGCCACCACTACGGCCCAGTACTTC

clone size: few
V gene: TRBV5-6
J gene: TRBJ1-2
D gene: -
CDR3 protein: CASSLGEGNYGYTF
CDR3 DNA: TGTGCCAGCAGCTTGGGGGAGGGGAACTATGGCTACACCTTC

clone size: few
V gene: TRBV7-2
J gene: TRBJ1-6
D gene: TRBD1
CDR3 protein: CASSLTGRGTSSPLHF
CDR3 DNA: TGTGCCAGCAGCTTAACCGGCAGGGGGACAAGTTCACCCCTCCACTTT

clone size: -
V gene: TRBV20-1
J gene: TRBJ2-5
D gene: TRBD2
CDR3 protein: CSARDHPSGRQETQYF
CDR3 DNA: TGCAGTGCTAGAGATCATCCTAGCGGGAGACAAGAGACCCAGTACTTC

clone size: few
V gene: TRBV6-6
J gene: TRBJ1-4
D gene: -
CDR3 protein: CASSQRQETNEKLFF
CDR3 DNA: TGTGCCAGCAGCCAAAGACAGGAAACTAATGAAAAACTGTTTTTT

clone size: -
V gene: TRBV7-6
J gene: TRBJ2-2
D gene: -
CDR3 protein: CASSPQTGRSTGELFF
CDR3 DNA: TGTGCCAGCAGCCCCCAGACCGGGAGAAGCACCGGGGAGCTGTTTTTT

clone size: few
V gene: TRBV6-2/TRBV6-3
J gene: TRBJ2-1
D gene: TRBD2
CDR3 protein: CASTISIAGKTYNEQFF
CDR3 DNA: TGTGCCAGCACCATATCCATAGCGGGAAAGACCTACAATGAGCAGTTCTTC